This T cell receptor beta chain was sequenced for a study of post-analysis software for immune sequencing data. Whole-study results and caveats: Patients showed TRBV5-6, TRBV5-1 and TRBV20-1 among 4 or 5 TRBV segments more frequent than in controls. Significantly lower normalized Chao1 diversity was seen in multiple sclerosis patients than in controls.

The CDR3 loop spans 13 amino acids. The germline V gene has CDR1 MNHEY and CDR2 SVGEGT. Trimming took 4 bases from V and 6 from J, leaving 10 bases between them. Carried by the TCR beta cDNA libraries were unique molecular identifiers. TCRdb itself ran the PCR reads through MiXCR, one entry per CDR3 protein. The sample shows roughly 580,000 distinct CDR3 sequences, around 40% of them seen only once. This clonotype came up a few times. Its antigen is as yet unknown. The chain joins TRBV6-2 or TRBV6-3 to TRBJ2-1; D may be TRBD2 (5 bases). Input material: blood. This TCR came from a girl aged 5-17 years with multiple sclerosis. This chain's CDR3 is CASSSRLPNEQFF. Here the CDR3 DNA reads TGTGCCAGCAGTTCCCGACTACCCAATGAGCAGTTCTTC.